Presented here are 31 T cell receptor beta chains from one specimen sequenced in a study of cytomegalovirus exposure and HLA in healthy donors. PCR involved 60 Vbeta and 13 Jbeta primers. This table comes from immunoSEQ multiplex PCR, and its TCRdb copy is limited to in-frame clones, with some not included. Found here are over 110,000 clones, over 75% of them singletons; the top ten hold approximately 8.3%. Sequenced material: PBMCs. The source is a woman in her forties or fifties in good health and CMV-seropositive.

The J gene is TRBJ2-2, the V gene TRBV4-2, with 9 nucleotides matching TRBD2. The CDR3 consists of 17 residues. Germline assignment: CDR1 LGHNA and CDR2 YNFKEQ. The trim removed 1 base at V and 1 base at J, leaving 4 bases unmatched. The CDR3 nucleotides read TGTGCCAGCAGCCAAGTACAAGCGGGGGGGAACACCGGGGAGCTGTTTTTT. Protein sequence: CASSQVQAGGNTGELFF.

This chain connects TRBV19 to TRBJ1-2; D gene unclear. Looked up from germline, CDR1 is LNHDA and CDR2 is SQIVND (reference sequence). CDR3 size: 15 residues. Trimming left V 7 bases short and J 4 bases short, with 19 bases between. The CDR3 is CASTPGLAPFYGYTF. CDR3 bases: TGTGCCAGTACCCCGGGCCTAGCCCCCTTCTATGGCTACACCTTC.

The gene calls are TRBV25-1 and TRBJ1-5; D uncertain. Germline CDR1 is MGHDK and CDR2 is SYGVNS. Trimming shortened V by 7 bases and J by 6 bases, and 10 bases separated the two germline ends. This CDR3 region has 12 residues. The CDR3 nucleotides read TGTGCCAGCAACGGGGATGGTCAGCCCCAGCATTTT. It codes for CASNGDGQPQHF.

In its sample, this clone was seen a few times. The rearrangement uses TRBV27 and TRBJ2-1; D is perhaps TRBD2 (6 bases). The CDR3 sequence is 14 residues long. The germline V gene encodes CDR1 MNHEY and CDR2 SMNVEV (reference sequence). With 8 bases removed from V and 5 bases from J, the gap between germline ends came to 16 bases. The CDR3 sequence is CASRPGGVNNEQFF. As DNA, the CDR3 is TGTGCCAGCCGACCCGGCGGGGTCAACAATGAGCAGTTCTTC.

The J gene is TRBJ1-2, the V gene TRBV7-2; 8 bases fit TRBD1. The ends lost 1 base at V and 8 bases at J; junction bases unmatched: 6. CDR1 is SGHTA, CDR2 FQGNSA, per germline. The CDR3 loop spans 14 amino acids. The CDR3 is CASSLGRTGTGYTF. Written as DNA, the CDR3 is TGTGCCAGCAGCTTAGGCAGGACAGGGACGGGCTACACCTTC.

This rearrangement joins TRBV4-2 to TRBJ2-3; the D gene is possibly TRBD2 (5 bases). CDR1 and CDR2 (germline): LGHNA, YNFKEQ. The germline V and J ends were trimmed by 0 bases and 0 bases, with 13 bases remaining between them. The CDR3 has 17 amino acids. This CDR3 reads CASSQDGGFSSTDTQYF. CDR3 nucleotides: TGTGCCAGCAGCCAAGATGGAGGATTCTCTAGCACAGATACGCAGTATTTT.

The chain joins TRBV27 to TRBJ2-1; 10 nucleotides agree with TRBD1. The germline CDR1 and CDR2 sequences are MNHEY and SMNVEV (reference sequence). The CDR3 covers 15 residues. The V gene end was trimmed by 3 bases and the J gene end by 6 bases; junction bases not matched to a gene: 5. CDR3 sequence reads: CASSFVGTGVNEQFF. CDR3 DNA: TGTGCCAGCAGTTTTGTAGGGACAGGGGTCAATGAGCAGTTCTTC.

V usage is TRBV7-3 and J usage is TRBJ2-1, with 10 bases that match TRBD2. This CDR3 spans 18 amino acids. V was clipped by 5 bases and J by 6 bases; unmatched bases: 16. CDR1 is SGHTA and CDR2 is FQGTGA in the germline V gene. The DNA of the CDR3 is TGTGCCAGCAGCCCCCGGGGTACTAGCGGGGTAGGTAGCAATGAGCAGTTCTTC. Its protein is CASSPRGTSGVGSNEQFF.

The V gene is TRBV30, the J gene TRBJ1-3; D may be TRBD1 (5 bases). CDR1 and CDR2 (germline): GTSNPN, SVGIG (reference sequence). Trimming pared 5 bases from V and 2 bases from J, leaving 13 bases between. This CDR3 contains 14 residues. Here the CDR3 DNA reads TGTGCCTGGGGCCAGGGTGGAACTGGAAACACCATATATTTT. It specifies CAWGQGGTGNTIYF.

This chain connects TRBV27 to TRBJ2-7; 9 bases fit TRBD1. Germline V gene sequence: CDR1 MNHEY, CDR2 SMNVEV (reference sequence). Trimming cost V 7 bases and J 7 bases; bases outside gene matches: 5. CDR3 size: 12 residues. The CDR3, as DNA: TGTGCCAGCATGGGACAGGGCCAGGAGCAGTACTTC. This gives the protein CASMGQGQEQYF.

The V call is TRBV19, the J call TRBJ2-7, with D perhaps matching TRBD1 (5 bases). This CDR3 contains 13 residues. Per the germline V gene, CDR1 is LNHDA and CDR2 is SQIVND (reference sequence). Trimming removed 1 base at V and 5 bases at J, with 9 bases between. CDR3 DNA sequence: TGTGCCAGTAGTATAGCGGACAACAACGAGCAGTACTTC. This translates into CASSIADNNEQYF.

The chain employs TRBV5-1 and TRBJ2-7, with 15 bases that match TRBD2. The CDR3 covers 17 residues. V was clipped by 4 bases and J by 6 bases; unmatched bases: 11. Germline V CDR1 and CDR2: SGHRS, YFSETQ. The CDR3 sequence is CASSPGLAGGAGGEQYF. The CDR3 DNA reads as TGCGCCAGCAGCCCGGGACTAGCGGGGGGAGCCGGTGGCGAGCAGTACTTC.

Here the CDR3 DNA reads TGTGCCAGCAGTTTTCTGCGGGGGGGCTCCTACAATGAGCAGTTCTTC. It yields the protein CASSFLRGGSYNEQFF. The chain uses TRBV27 and TRBJ2-1; 9 bases align to TRBD2. V gave up 3 bases and J gave up 0 bases; unmatched junction bases: 3. Germline CDR1 is MNHEY and CDR2 is SMNVEV (reference sequence). The CDR3 has 16 amino acids.

The chain joins TRBV7-2 to TRBJ2-1; 10 bases agree with TRBD1. Germline CDR1 is SGHTA and CDR2 is FQGNSA. The CDR3 totals 17 residues. Trimming at V came to 0 bases and at J to 5 bases, leaving 7 bases not matched to a gene. For the CDR3, the DNA is TGTGCCAGCAGCTTAGCCCGGGGACAGGGGCCCAACAATGAGCAGTTCTTC. Amino acids: CASSLARGQGPNNEQFF. Full variable domain (missing parts from reference TRBV7-2 and TRBJ2-1): GAGVSQSPSNKVTEKGKDVELRCDPISGHTALYWYRQSLGQGLEFLIYFQGNSAPDKSGLPSDRFSAERTGGSVSTLTIQRTQQEDSAVYLCASSLARGQGPNNEQFFGPGTRLTVL.

The genes are TRBV27 and TRBJ1-1; possible D gene TRBD1, 5 bases. Germline V CDR1 and CDR2: MNHEY, SMNVEV (reference sequence). Deletions cut 10 bases from V and 1 base from J, with 10 bases between. This CDR3 is 12 amino acids long. CDR3 in amino acids: CATKTANTEAFF. Here the CDR3 DNA reads TGTGCCACCAAGACAGCGAACACTGAAGCTTTCTTT.

As regards this clone: Additional DNA sequences in this sample encode the identical CDR3. The V call is TRBV9, the J call TRBJ2-7, with 9 bases that match TRBD2. Germline CDR1 reads SGDLS; CDR2 reads YYNGEE. CDR3 length: 14 amino acids. V trimming: 3 bases; J trimming: 3 bases; junction bases outside the gene matches: 4. CDR3 nucleotide sequence: TGTGCCAGCAGCGCTAGCGGGGTAGGCTACGAGCAGTACTTC. Translating it yields CASSASGVGYEQYF.

The chain combines TRBV13 with TRBJ1-1, with D uncertain. This CDR3 has 12 amino acids. Trimming pared 10 bases from V and 4 bases from J, leaving 13 bases between. Germline assignment: CDR1 PRHDT and CDR2 FYEKMQ (reference sequence). In nucleotides, the CDR3 is TGTGCCACGGGGAGGGAAGTCACTGAAGCTTTCTTT. Translation gives CATGREVTEAFF.

The chain joins TRBV5-1 to TRBJ1-6; D is uncertain. CDR1 and CDR2 from the germline V gene are SGHRS and YFSETQ. Trimming cost V 4 bases and J 12 bases, with 17 bases left between them. This CDR3 contains 14 residues. CDR3 sequence reads: CASSGREEGGPLHF. The CDR3 DNA sequence: TGCGCCAGCAGCGGCCGGGAGGAAGGAGGACCCCTCCACTTT.

J is TRBJ2-5 and V is TRBV6-5; a weak D match, TRBD1 (5 bases). CDR1 is MNHEY and CDR2 is SVGAGI in the germline V gene. This CDR3 is 15 amino acids long. Trimming left V 0 bases short and J 5 bases short, with 13 bases between. CDR3 nucleotide sequence: TGTGCCAGCAGTTACTCGGCAGGGTCGTGGGAGACCCAGTACTTC. Its protein product is CASSYSAGSWETQYF.

This clone was picked up one time. The rearrangement joins TRBV2 to TRBJ1-4, with 9 bases identical to TRBD1. With 5 bases clipped from V and 7 bases from J, the junction kept 11 bases outside the gene matches. The CDR3 has 16 amino acids. Germline loops: CDR1 SNHLY, CDR2 FYNNEI. As DNA, the CDR3 is TGTGCCAGCAGTTTCCGACAGGGGGTAGGAAGTGAAAAACTGTTTTTT. It is translated as CASSFRQGVGSEKLFF.

Only one count was recorded for this clone. The chain recombines TRBV7-2 with TRBJ1-2; no definite D call. This CDR3 contains 13 residues. From germline, CDR1 is SGHTA and CDR2 FQGNSA. V was cut by 2 bases and J by 3 bases, with 7 bases left in between. The CDR3 loop reads CASSLLRDYGYTF. CDR3 bases: TGTGCCAGCAGCTTACTACGGGACTATGGCTACACCTTC.

Of note for this clone: Germline and junction disagree at one end, which may indicate a read error. The chain employs TRBV7-2 and TRBJ2-3; D might be TRBD1 (5 bases). CDR1 and CDR2 (germline): SGHTA, FQGNSA. CDR3 length equals 11 residues. Written as DNA, the CDR3 is TGTGCCAGCAGCTTAGATGGGGCTCCAATTTTT. Encoded protein: CASSLDGAPIF.

The CDR3, as DNA: TGCGCCAGCAGCCAAGATAGGACTGGAAATTCACCCCTCCACTTT. The encoded protein is CASSQDRTGNSPLHF. This rearrangement joins TRBV4-1 to TRBJ1-6; D is ambiguous. Per germline, CDR1 MGHRA and CDR2 YSYEKL. Between the trimmed V and J ends, which lost 0 bases and 7 bases, there was a span of 10 bases. This CDR3 contains 15 residues.

The chain uses TRBV4-3 and TRBJ2-2, with TRBD2 matching 14 bases. CDR3 length: 16 amino acids. The germline V gene encodes CDR1 LGHNA and CDR2 YSLEER. V lost 0 bases to trimming and J lost 8 bases; unmatched junction nucleotides: 2. CDR3 DNA sequence: TGCGCCAGCAGCCAAGAAGGGACTAGCGGGGGAGGGGAGCTGTTTTTT. Amino acid sequence: CASSQEGTSGGGELFF.

V gene TRBV7-2 combines with J gene TRBJ2-5; 14 positions match TRBD2. V gave up 5 bases and J gave up 1 base; unmatched junction bases: 6. Germline-derived CDR1 and CDR2 are SGHTA and FQGNSA. The CDR3 consists of 17 residues. The CDR3 loop is CASSKPGLAGVQETQYF. The CDR3 DNA reads TGTGCCAGCAGCAAACCGGGACTAGCGGGGGTCCAAGAGACCCAGTACTTC.

This clone was seen only once. This chain uses TRBV6-6 with TRBJ2-7, with D perhaps TRBD1 (6 bases). Germline V lookup: CDR1 MNHNY, CDR2 SVGAGI (reference sequence). This CDR3 contains 12 residues. V gave up 8 bases and J gave up 4 bases, with 12 bases separating them. The CDR3 sequence: CASRDNNYEQYF. As DNA, the CDR3 is TGTGCCAGCCGGGACAACAATTACGAGCAGTACTTC.

The chain is built from TRBV7-8 and TRBJ1-6, with D perhaps TRBD1 (5 bases). This CDR3 is built from 16 residues. The germline V gene has CDR1 SGHVS and CDR2 FQNEAQ. The V end was cut by 2 bases, the J end by 2 bases, with 10 bases between. The CDR3: CASSLMPGTYNSPLHF. In DNA form, the CDR3 reads TGTGCCAGCAGCTTAATGCCAGGGACCTATAATTCACCCCTCCACTTT.

J is TRBJ1-1 and V is TRBV9; D remains unclear. This CDR3 has 13 residues. V was shortened by 4 bases and J by 0 bases, with 7 bases between the two germline ends. Germline V lookup: CDR1 SGDLS, CDR2 YYNGEE. CDR3 region: CASSPLLNTEAFF. The CDR3 DNA reads as TGTGCCAGCAGCCCCCTTTTGAACACTGAAGCTTTCTTT.

The chain has TRBV5-1 and TRBJ1-1; 7 nucleotides align to TRBD1. CDR1 SGHRS and CDR2 YFSETQ come from the germline V gene. The CDR3 is 14 amino acids. With V trimmed by 3 bases and J by 0 bases, 2 bases remained unmatched. In DNA form, the CDR3 reads TGCGCCAGCAGCTCCGGACAGGTGAACACTGAAGCTTTCTTT. Amino acids: CASSSGQVNTEAFF.

This clone was counted a single time. The V gene is TRBV30, the J gene TRBJ1-2; 7 bases agree with TRBD1. J was trimmed by 1 base and V by 6 bases; bases with no gene match: 8. This CDR3 is built from 14 residues. Germline V CDR1 and CDR2: GTSNPN, SVGIG (reference sequence). The CDR3 DNA follows: TGTGCCTGCCACCTACAGGGGATTAACTATGGCTACACCTTC. Translated: CACHLQGINYGYTF.

The V gene is TRBV29-1, the J gene TRBJ1-2; 9 bases are shared with TRBD1. The CDR3 consists of 13 residues. CDR1 and CDR2 from the germline V gene are SQVTM and ANQGSEA. Trimming cost V 6 bases and J 6 bases; bases outside gene matches: 8. CDR3 coding DNA: TGCAGCGTGGGAGACAGGGGGATAGATGGCTACACCTTC. It is translated as CSVGDRGIDGYTF.